Below, one T cell receptor beta chain is given with its context. Its specificity is unknown. The data derive from a study of T cell responses to AZD1222 COVID-19 vaccine. Deletions cut 6 bases from V and 3 bases from J, with 14 bases between. CDR3 size: 15 residues. The germline gives CDR1 SGHVS, CDR2 FQNEAQ. Study results and limitations: Close to half of spike-specific TCRs reportedly recognize unmutated variant regions. Compared with day 0, the breadth and depth of the Spike-specific TCR repertoire rose significantly after two doses of AZD1222. Clonal diversity may have been underestimated, and the donors were mostly white British, with more females than males.

The protocol was immunoSEQ multiplex PCR, while the TCRdb copy is restricted to in-frame clones and leaves out a portion. The data hold 90,000 to 110,000 clones, with about 88% observed a single time. Second doses were pooled across both intervals (about 4 or about 12 weeks). The chain carries TRBV7-8 and TRBJ2-2; D is tentatively TRBD1 or TRBD2 (6 bases each). Specimen: peripheral blood, collected 28 days after the second AZD1222 dose. The receptor comes from an adult who received the AZD1222 COVID-19 vaccine. CDR3 residues: CASRASRGDTGELFF. CDR3 DNA: TGTGCCAGCAGGGCCTCTAGGGGGGACACCGGGGAGCTGTTTTTT.